A single sample is the source of the 5 T cell receptor beta chains below, sequenced in a study of T cell responses to AZD1222 COVID-19 vaccine. Clones were read by immunoSEQ multiplex PCR, and TCRdb kept only the in-frame ones, dropping some. The sample has about 140,000 clones, about 90% seen once; the top ten hold about 7.5%. The sample in question was peripheral blood, obtained 28 days after the second dose of the MenACWY control vaccine. Receptors originate from an adult who received the MenACWY meningococcal vaccine as a control.

This chain links TRBV5-8 with TRBJ1-1, with D unresolved. The length of the CDR3 is 14 residues. Germline V gene data show CDR1 as SGHTS and CDR2 as YDEGEE. The V end was cut by 2 bases, the J end by 1 base, with 9 bases between. The CDR3 region has the DNA TGTGCCAGCAGCTTTTATTCAGCGAACACTGAAGCTTTCTTT. Its translation is CASSFYSANTEAFF.

This sequence joins TRBV19 and TRBJ2-1, with 8 bases that match TRBD2. This CDR3 region has 14 residues. Per germline, CDR1 LNHDA and CDR2 SQIVND (reference sequence). The trim removed 2 bases at V and 7 bases at J, leaving 4 bases unmatched. For the CDR3, the DNA is TGTGCCAGTAGTATACGGGGGGGGAGGAATGAGCAGTTCTTC. Its protein product is CASSIRGGRNEQFF.

This chain uses TRBV5-5 with TRBJ1-1, with a tentative D call TRBD1 (6 bases). CDR1 SGHKS and CDR2 YYEKEE come from the germline V gene (reference sequence). The CDR3 contains 16 residues. Trimming took off 5 bases at V and 0 bases at J, with 17 bases between the two ends. Here the CDR3 DNA reads TGTGCCAGCAGTCAACAGGGTATTGTCATGAACACTGAAGCTTTCTTT. Protein sequence: CASSQQGIVMNTEAFF.

V is TRBV28 and J is TRBJ1-1; maybe TRBD1 (5 bases). CDR1 and CDR2 from the germline V gene are MDHEN and SYDVKM. The CDR3 consists of 13 residues. V lost 7 bases and J 7 bases, leaving 16 bases between the germline ends. The CDR3 loop is CASTPVGRVEAFF. In DNA, the CDR3 is TGTGCCAGCACCCCCGTTGGCAGGGTTGAAGCTTTCTTT. Complete variable domain (other parts from reference TRBV28 and TRBJ1-1): DVKVTQSSRYLVKRTGEKVFLECVQDMDHENMFWYRQDPGLGLRLIYFSYDVKMKEKGDIPEGYSVSREKKERFSLILESASTNQTSMYLCASTPVGRVEAFFGQGTRLTVV.

The V and J genes are TRBV3-1 (or the pseudogene TRBV3-2) and TRBJ1-5; perhaps TRBD1 as D (5 bases). This CDR3 comprises 18 residues. Germline CDR1 reads LGHDT; CDR2 reads YNNKEL (reference sequence). Trimming removed 0 bases at V and 3 bases at J, with 18 bases between. This CDR3 reads CASSQDPLRRGLNQPQHF. As DNA, the CDR3 is TGTGCCAGCAGCCAAGATCCTTTACGACGGGGCCTCAATCAGCCCCAGCATTTT.